Sequencing of this T cell receptor beta chain was carried out in a study of T cell responses to AZD1222 COVID-19 vaccine. Notes on the study in general: Nearly half of spike-specific TCRs reportedly target unmutated variant regions.

Comments on this clone: Its antigen is as yet unknown.

Second doses that came at about 4 or about 12 weeks were put together. TCRdb's copy holds only in-frame clones and misses some; the assay was immunoSEQ multiplex PCR. The sample has 90,000 to 120,000 clones, about 92% seen once. Germline assignment: CDR1 SNHLY and CDR2 FYNNEI. Trimming removed 5 bases at V and 6 bases at J, with 11 bases between. This CDR3 is built from 13 residues. The sequence came from an adult who received the AZD1222 COVID-19 vaccine. This chain joins TRBV2 and TRBJ2-1; D ambiguous. Sequenced material: peripheral blood, taken 28 days after the second AZD1222 dose. The CDR3 spells CASSPRTLNEQFF. The CDR3, as DNA: TGTGCCAGCAGTCCAAGGACCCTCAATGAGCAGTTCTTC.